Included here is one T cell receptor beta chain sequence, with context. These data come from a study of cytomegalovirus exposure and HLA in healthy donors. CDR3 size: 15 residues. CDR1 and CDR2 (germline): SGHAT, FQNNGV. The V gene end was trimmed by 6 bases and the J gene end by 6 bases; junction bases not matched to a gene: 8. Here immunoSEQ multiplex PCR was the method, and the copy in TCRdb shows in-frame clones only, minus some. The sample gives 90,000 to 110,000 clones, 70% to 90% of which show up once; roughly 4% is in the top ten. Sample: PBMCs. The sequence was obtained from a young woman in good health and CMV-seropositive. V gene TRBV11-2 combines with J gene TRBJ2-7; 13 bases are shared with TRBD2. CDR3 in DNA: TGTGCCAGCAGGCAAACTAGCGGGGGGGCGTTCGAGCAGTACTTC. Protein product: CASRQTSGGAFEQYF.